The T cell receptor beta chain under discussion was sequenced for a study of human T cells and chemical hapten exposure. The wider study: DPC (0.01%) was patch tested on the upper back and read at 6 days.

V shed 3 bases, J shed 5 bases, and the junction held 13 bases outside the gene matches. This CDR3 is 17 amino acids long. Germline V gene lookup returns CDR1 MNHEY and CDR2 SMNVEV (reference sequence). About this clonotype: The antigen remains undetermined.

One entry per CDR3 protein, called by TCRdb with MiXCR from the RACE reads. The repertoire has 150,000 to 200,000 distinct CDR3 sequences, about 25% of them found once; the top ten carry around 2.5%. Time point indicated: patch test 3, about 24 weeks after DPC sensitization. The treatment: therapeutic diphenylcyclopropenone sensitization with weekly scalp DPC. Blood draws preceded each patch test application. Regarding the study as a whole: The study found that DPC sensitization did not change TCRs above 1 in 1000 frequency.

The sample here was whole blood, taken in connection with sensitization to the hapten diphenylcyclopropenone (DPC). The TCR comes from a woman between 40 and 55 years old with alopecia areata. Some clones in this sample may be carry-over from other donors' samples. V usage is TRBV27 and J usage is TRBJ2-1; 7 nucleotides agree with TRBD2. The CDR3 loop is CASSFGGSGYFDNEQFF. The CDR3 bases are TGTGCCAGCAGTTTCGGGGGTAGCGGGTACTTCGACAATGAGCAGTTCTTC.